This passage covers 19 T cell receptor beta chains from one sample sequenced in a study of cytomegalovirus exposure and HLA in healthy donors. This PCR relied on a set of 60 Vbeta primers and 13 Jbeta primers. Repertoires were generated with immunoSEQ multiplex PCR, while TCRdb's copy carries only in-frame clones and drops some. This table has about 120,000 clones, over 50% appearing once. The source material was PBMCs. The receptors shown here come from a woman aged 40 to 55 in good health and CMV-seropositive.

The chain joins TRBV28 to TRBJ2-1, with 16 bases lining up with TRBD2. The ends lost 2 bases at V and 7 bases at J; junction bases unmatched: 5. The CDR3 has 17 amino acids. Germline loops: CDR1 MDHEN, CDR2 SYDVKM. The CDR3 spells CASSLGTSGGALNEQFF. CDR3 nucleotide sequence: TGTGCCAGCAGTTTAGGGACTAGCGGGGGGGCCCTGAATGAGCAGTTCTTC.

The chain links TRBV10-3 to TRBJ2-5, with 11 bases identical to TRBD2. Germline V gives CDR1 ENHRY, CDR2 SYGVKD. With 7 bases clipped from V and 2 bases from J, the junction kept 0 bases outside the gene matches. The CDR3 contains 13 residues. CDR3: CAITSGGQETQYF. In nucleotides, the CDR3 is TGTGCCATCACTAGCGGGGGGCAAGAGACCCAGTACTTC.

V is TRBV5-1 and J is TRBJ1-2; 8 nucleotides match TRBD1. V was pared by 4 bases and J by 7 bases, with 9 bases of the junction left unmatched. The CDR3 covers 14 residues. Germline V CDR1 and CDR2: SGHRS, YFSETQ. The CDR3 spells CASSTGTGVSGYTF. DNA of the CDR3: TGCGCCAGCAGCACAGGGACAGGCGTAAGTGGCTACACCTTC.

This chain connects TRBV7-3 to TRBJ2-1, with TRBD1 matching over 10 bases. CDR1 SGHTA and CDR2 FQGTGA come from the germline V gene. Trimming took 2 bases from V and 13 from J; bases not matched to a gene: 5. This CDR3 spans 13 amino acids. Written as DNA, the CDR3 is TGTGCCAGCAGCTTAGGGGACAGGGGAAACCAGTTCTTC. Amino acid sequence: CASSLGDRGNQFF.

The chain employs TRBV7-2 and TRBJ2-1; 8 bases fit TRBD2. With V trimmed by 1 base and J by 0 bases, 2 bases remained unmatched. CDR3 size: 16 residues. CDR1 and CDR2 (germline): SGHTA, FQGNSA. The CDR3 DNA reads TGTGCCAGCAGCTTAGGGGCGGGGGGCTCCTACAATGAGCAGTTCTTC. Protein: CASSLGAGGSYNEQFF.

The V gene is TRBV30, the J gene TRBJ1-1; the match to TRBD1 covers 7 bases. The CDR3 spans 14 residues. The ends lost 3 bases at V and 2 bases at J; junction bases unmatched: 6. The V gene's germline CDR1 is GTSNPN and CDR2 SVGIG (reference sequence). This CDR3 is CAWRTYRGNTEAFF. In DNA, the CDR3 is TGTGCCTGGAGGACATACAGGGGAAACACTGAAGCTTTCTTT.

The V and J genes are TRBV19 and TRBJ1-4; 9 bases match TRBD1. The CDR3 runs 14 residues. Germline V lookup: CDR1 LNHDA, CDR2 SQIVND (reference sequence). Trimming at V came to 6 bases and at J to 7 bases, leaving 6 bases not matched to a gene. The CDR3 bases are TGTGCCAGTAGGGGGACAGGGAGGGGTGAAAAACTGTTTTTT. Its protein is CASRGTGRGEKLFF.

This chain connects TRBV5-4 to TRBJ2-5; D is perhaps TRBD2 (7 bases). Germline CDR1 is SGHNT and CDR2 is YYREEE (reference sequence). The CDR3 is 18 amino acids. V was trimmed by 0 bases and J by 4 bases, leaving 22 bases between them. CDR3 DNA: TGTGCCAGCAGCTTGGCCGGGGCGGGGGCCGCCCGGGGAGAGACCCAGTACTTC. This gives the protein CASSLAGAGAARGETQYF.

The rearrangement links TRBV6-1 to TRBJ2-3, with a weak D call TRBD2 (7 bases). The germline gives CDR1 MNHNS, CDR2 SASEGT. CDR3 length equals 15 residues. The V and J ends lost 5 bases and 6 bases respectively, with 18 bases between them. This CDR3 reads CASSLEGGLSDTQYF. DNA of the CDR3: TGTGCCAGCAGTCTTGAGGGGGGGCTGTCGGATACGCAGTATTTT.

The chain is built from TRBV27 and TRBJ2-6; D gene ambiguous. There are 15 residues in the CDR3. Germline V gene sequence: CDR1 MNHEY, CDR2 SMNVEV (reference sequence). The V end was cut by 4 bases, the J end by 0 bases, with 7 bases between. In DNA form, the CDR3 reads TGTGCCAGCAGTTCCTTGAGCTCTGGGGCCAACGTCCTGACTTTC. This codes for CASSSLSSGANVLTF. Variable domain in full (rest from reference TRBV27 and TRBJ2-6): EAQVTQNPRYLITVTGKKLTVTCSQNMNHEYMSWYRQDPGLGLRQIYYSMNVEVTDKGDVPEGYKVSRKEKRNFPLILESPSPNQTSLYFCASSSLSSGANVLTFGAGSRLTVL.

The genes are TRBV18 and TRBJ1-5; 8 bases are shared with TRBD1. This CDR3 is 17 amino acids long. Germline CDR1 KGHSH, CDR2 LQKENI. Trimming at V came to 0 bases and at J to 7 bases, leaving 11 bases not matched to a gene. This chain's CDR3 is CASSPPGQEPRGQPQHF. The CDR3, as DNA: TGTGCCAGCTCACCACCGGGACAGGAACCAAGAGGGCAGCCCCAGCATTTT.

This chain uses TRBV28 with TRBJ2-7, with 9 bases fitting TRBD1. CDR3 size: 15 residues. The germline V gene has CDR1 MDHEN and CDR2 SYDVKM. V dropped 5 bases and J dropped 5; count of bases not matched to a gene: 10. The CDR3 region has the DNA TGTGCCAGCAGTGCCCCACAGGGGGCGCAAGACGAGCAGTACTTC. This translates into CASSAPQGAQDEQYF.

This chain joins TRBV14 and TRBJ2-5; 7 bases match TRBD2. The DNA end lines up better with TRBJ2-7; the J call may be wrong. This CDR3 is built from 15 residues. Germline V gene sequence: CDR1 SGHDN, CDR2 FVKESK. The CDR3 DNA follows: TGTGCCAGCAGCCAAGAGCGGGGGATTCACTACGAGCAGTACTTC. Encoded protein: CASSQERGIHYEQYF.

This clone was seen a few times. The chain is built from TRBV7-9 and TRBJ1-1; 10 positions match TRBD1. The CDR3 sequence is 16 residues long. Germline V gene lookup returns CDR1 SEHNR and CDR2 FQNEAQ (reference sequence). Germline trimming cut 2 bases from V and 0 bases from J; bases unmatched to any gene: 3. This chain's CDR3 is CASSLQGQGLNTEAFF. In DNA, the CDR3 is TGTGCCAGCAGCTTACAGGGACAGGGGTTGAACACTGAAGCTTTCTTT.

In this sample, this clone turned up a few times. A junction boundary mismatches the germline segment, possibly from a read error. The chain links TRBV6-1 to TRBJ1-1, with D tentatively TRBD1 (6 bases). The CDR3 totals 15 residues. The germline CDR1 and CDR2 sequences are MNHNS and SASEGT. CDR3 sequence: CASSGTGTPNAEAFF. In DNA, the CDR3 is TGTGCCAGCAGTGGAACCGGGACACCGAACGCTGAAGCTTTCTTT.

V is TRBV28 and J is TRBJ1-5, with 7 bases aligning to TRBD1. From germline, CDR1 is MDHEN and CDR2 SYDVKM. V dropped 3 bases and J dropped 5; count of bases not matched to a gene: 7. This CDR3 region has 15 residues. In DNA form, the CDR3 reads TGTGCCAGCAGTTTTGGGGGACAGCAACATCAGCCCCAGCATTTT. Encoded protein: CASSFGGQQHQPQHF.

This chain uses TRBV7-9 with TRBJ2-2; 9 nucleotides match TRBD2. Trimming took 5 bases from V and 3 from J; bases not matched to a gene: 4. The length of the CDR3 is 15 residues. Germline lookup yields CDR1 SEHNR and CDR2 FQNEAQ (reference sequence). CDR3 bases: TGTGCCAGCAGCAAAATAGCGGGAGACACCGGGGAGCTGTTTTTT. This gives the protein CASSKIAGDTGELFF.

CDR3 sequence reads: CASSPGQIRNTIYF. The CDR3 nucleotides read TGCGCCAGCAGCCCGGGACAGATCCGAAACACCATATATTTT. The rearrangement joins TRBV5-1 to TRBJ1-3, with TRBD1 identical over 7 bases. The length of the CDR3 is 14 residues. Germline loops: CDR1 SGHRS, CDR2 YFSETQ. The ends lost 4 bases at V and 5 bases at J; junction bases unmatched: 6.

A word on this clone: Germline is not matched at one junction end, which may reflect a read error. The V gene is TRBV7-8, the J gene TRBJ1-2; 7 nucleotides align to TRBD1. CDR3 length: 14 residues. CDR1 is SGHVS and CDR2 is FQNEAQ in the germline V gene. This CDR3 reads CASSQGDGGGGYPF. CDR3 bases: TGTGCCAGCAGCCAGGGGGACGGCGGAGGGGGCTACCCCTTC.